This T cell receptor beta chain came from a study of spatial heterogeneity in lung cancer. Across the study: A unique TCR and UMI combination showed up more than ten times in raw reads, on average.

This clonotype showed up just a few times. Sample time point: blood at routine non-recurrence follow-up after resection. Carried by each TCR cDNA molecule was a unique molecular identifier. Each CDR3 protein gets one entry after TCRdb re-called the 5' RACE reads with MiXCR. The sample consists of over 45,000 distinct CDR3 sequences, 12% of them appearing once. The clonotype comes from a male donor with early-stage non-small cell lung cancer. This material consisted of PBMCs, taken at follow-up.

Here the CDR3 DNA reads TGTGCCAGCAGCCTCAGCGGCGTCTTCGAGCAGTACTTC. Residues: CASSLSGVFEQYF. The J gene is TRBJ2-7, the V gene TRBV14, with D tentatively TRBD2 (5 bases). Trimming shortened V by 4 bases and J by 6 bases, and 13 bases separated the two germline ends. Germline-derived CDR1 and CDR2 are SGHDN and FVKESK. This CDR3 contains 13 residues.